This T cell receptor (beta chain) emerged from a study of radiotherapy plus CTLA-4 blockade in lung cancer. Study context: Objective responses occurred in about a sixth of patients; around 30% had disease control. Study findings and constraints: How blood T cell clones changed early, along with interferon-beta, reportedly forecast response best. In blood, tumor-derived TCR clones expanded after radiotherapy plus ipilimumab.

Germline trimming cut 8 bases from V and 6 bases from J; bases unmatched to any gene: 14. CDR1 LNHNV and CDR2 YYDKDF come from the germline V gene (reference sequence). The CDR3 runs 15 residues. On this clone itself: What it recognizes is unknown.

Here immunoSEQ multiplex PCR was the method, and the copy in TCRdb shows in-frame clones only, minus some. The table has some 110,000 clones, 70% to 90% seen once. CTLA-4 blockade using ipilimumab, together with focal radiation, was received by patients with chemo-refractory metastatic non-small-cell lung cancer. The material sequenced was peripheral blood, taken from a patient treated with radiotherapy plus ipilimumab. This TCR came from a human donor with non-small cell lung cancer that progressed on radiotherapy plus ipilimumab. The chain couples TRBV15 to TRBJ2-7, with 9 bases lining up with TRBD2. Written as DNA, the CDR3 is TGTGCCACCGGGGCGAAGGCGTTAGCGGGAGTCGAGCAGTACTTC. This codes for CATGAKALAGVEQYF.